Listed here are 21 T cell receptor beta chains from one sample, sequenced in a study of T cell responses to AZD1222 COVID-19 vaccine. TCRdb's copy holds only in-frame clones and misses some; the assay was immunoSEQ multiplex PCR. The table has 150,000 or so clones, about 87% seen once. This sample comprised peripheral blood, obtained 28 days after the second dose of the MenACWY control vaccine. These receptors originate from an adult who received the MenACWY meningococcal vaccine as a control.

The chain has TRBV7-9 and TRBJ1-2; D might be TRBD1 (5 bases). The CDR3 spans 16 residues. Germline CDR1 and CDR2: SEHNR and FQNEAQ (reference sequence). V gave up 1 base and J gave up 5 bases, with 17 bases separating them. CDR3 DNA sequence: TGTGCCAGCAGCTTAGTCTCGGACACCAGGTTGTATGGCTACACCTTC. This sequence encodes CASSLVSDTRLYGYTF.

The gene calls are TRBV27 and TRBJ1-2, with 7 bases fitting TRBD1. V shed 7 bases and J 8 bases; nucleotides not matched to a gene: 10. Germline V CDR1 and CDR2: MNHEY, SMNVEV (reference sequence). The CDR3 totals 13 residues. In DNA, the CDR3 is TGTGCCAGCACGGGACAGACGGGTGGAGGCTACACCTTC. Translation gives CASTGQTGGGYTF.

The gene calls are TRBV9 and TRBJ2-7; 7 nucleotides match TRBD2. From germline, CDR1 is SGDLS and CDR2 YYNGEE. The CDR3 has 14 residues. V trimming: 4 bases; J trimming: 6 bases; junction bases outside the gene matches: 10. The CDR3 spells CASSPPGGAAEQYF. DNA of the CDR3: TGTGCCAGCAGCCCTCCGGGAGGAGCCGCCGAGCAGTACTTC.

This sequence joins TRBV24-1 and TRBJ2-3; tentative D call: TRBD2 (6 bases). This CDR3 is 15 amino acids long. V lost 2 bases and J lost 0, with 8 bases in between. Germline-derived CDR1 and CDR2 are KGHDR and SFDVKD. The DNA for the CDR3 is TGTGCCACCAGTGATTACGGGACTAGCACAGATACGCAGTATTTT. It specifies CATSDYGTSTDTQYF.

The CDR3 reads CASSLVPGDYGYTF. DNA for the CDR3: TGTGCCAGCAGCTTAGTTCCAGGGGACTATGGCTACACCTTC. The chain recombines TRBV11-2 with TRBJ1-2; D is perhaps TRBD1 (6 bases). The CDR3 is 14 amino acids. Germline V gene data show CDR1 as SGHAT and CDR2 as FQNNGV. V gave up 1 base and J gave up 3 bases, with 9 bases separating them.

The chain is built from TRBV7-2 and TRBJ1-6; D is ambiguous. This CDR3 comprises 14 residues. Germline V gives CDR1 SGHTA, CDR2 FQGNSA. V gave up 1 base and J gave up 8 bases, with 9 bases separating them. The CDR3: CASSLVTGDSPLHF. CDR3 sequence (DNA): TGTGCCAGCAGCTTAGTGACTGGGGATTCACCCCTCCACTTT.

This chain uses TRBV4-1 with TRBJ1-4; a possible D gene is TRBD1 (5 bases). With 4 bases removed from V and 3 bases from J, the gap between germline ends came to 9 bases. This CDR3 region has 14 residues. The germline gives CDR1 MGHRA, CDR2 YSYEKL. This chain's CDR3 is CASSLRDANEKLFF. In DNA form, the CDR3 reads TGCGCCAGCAGCCTAAGGGACGCTAATGAAAAACTGTTTTTT.

CDR3 DNA sequence: TGTGCCTGGAGTTCCATCCTACAGCAGGAAAAACTGTTTTTT. Encoded protein: CAWSSILQQEKLFF. This chain uses TRBV30 with TRBJ1-4; D is unresolved. Germline V CDR1 and CDR2: GTSNPN, SVGIG (reference sequence). V was trimmed by 2 bases and J by 8 bases, leaving 15 bases between them. This CDR3 region has 14 residues.

The count of this clone is one. The chain employs TRBV30 and TRBJ1-2; D ambiguous. Trimming removed 5 bases from V and 8 bases from J, with 12 bases in between. The CDR3 contains 11 residues. Germline CDR1 GTSNPN, CDR2 SVGIG (reference sequence). The CDR3 nucleotides are TGTGCCTGGCGGCCGCCCGGGGGCTACACCTTC. It codes for CAWRPPGGYTF.

A few counts support this clone. The chain carries TRBV7-2 and TRBJ1-2; D is perhaps TRBD1 (6 bases). The CDR3 spans 17 residues. CDR1 and CDR2 from the germline V gene are SGHTA and FQGNSA. V was pared by 5 bases and J by 1 base, with 20 bases between. DNA for the CDR3: TGTGCCAGCAGCCCGAGGGGGGGGGCGCGGCTTAACTATGGCTACACCTTC. Amino acid sequence: CASSPRGGARLNYGYTF.

The chain couples TRBV28 to TRBJ2-7, with 12 positions matching TRBD1. J gave up 3 bases and V 2 bases, and 2 bases lay outside the gene matches. The CDR3 length is 15 residues. Germline CDR1 is MDHEN and CDR2 is SYDVKM. The CDR3 loop is CASSLGTGGIYEQYF. The CDR3 nucleotides read TGTGCCAGCAGTTTAGGGACAGGGGGCATCTACGAGCAGTACTTC.

This sequence joins TRBV7-8 and TRBJ1-5; no reliable D call. The CDR3 runs to 16 residues. V was shortened by 1 base and J by 0 bases, with 10 bases between the two germline ends. Germline assignment: CDR1 SGHVS and CDR2 FQNEAQ. The CDR3 here is CASSLVVGDSNQPQHF. CDR3 nucleotides: TGTGCCAGCAGCTTAGTAGTCGGGGATAGCAATCAGCCCCAGCATTTT.

The V gene is TRBV2, the J gene TRBJ2-7; 11 bases are a match to TRBD2. With V trimmed by 1 base and J by 3 bases, 5 bases remained unmatched. Germline values: CDR1 SNHLY, CDR2 FYNNEI. The CDR3 totals 16 residues. DNA for the CDR3: TGTGCCAGCAGTGAAGGGATCGGGACTAGCGGCTACGAGCAGTACTTC. This codes for CASSEGIGTSGYEQYF.

This rearrangement joins TRBV9 to TRBJ2-5, with D possibly matching TRBD1 (5 bases). CDR3 size: 15 residues. Per the germline V gene, CDR1 is SGDLS and CDR2 is YYNGEE. Trimming left V 3 bases short and J 1 base short, with 13 bases between. The CDR3 sequence: CASSGGLQFQETQYF. The CDR3, as DNA: TGTGCCAGCAGCGGGGGCCTCCAATTCCAAGAGACCCAGTACTTC.

CDR3 nucleotides: TGTGCCAGCAGTTACTCAATAGGTGAAAAACTGTTTTTT. Encoded protein: CASSYSIGEKLFF. The rearrangement joins TRBV6-2 or TRBV6-3 to TRBJ1-4; the D is unclear. The CDR3 loop spans 13 amino acids. Germline values: CDR1 MNHEY, CDR2 SVGEGT. Trimming removed 0 bases from V and 7 bases from J, with 6 bases in between.

The CDR3 coding sequence is TGTGCCAGCAGCCAACAGGGGACAGTGGATCAGCCCCAGCATTTT. Encoded protein: CASSQQGTVDQPQHF. V usage is TRBV7-2 and J usage is TRBJ1-5; 7 bases map to TRBD1. This CDR3 region has 15 residues. Germline-derived CDR1 and CDR2 are SGHTA and FQGNSA. The trim removed 5 bases at V and 5 bases at J, leaving 9 bases unmatched.

The gene calls are TRBV5-1 and TRBJ2-7, with D perhaps assigned TRBD1 or TRBD2 (5 bases each). Germline V lookup: CDR1 SGHRS, CDR2 YFSETQ. V was trimmed by 4 bases and J by 6 bases, leaving 20 bases between them. This CDR3 is built from 15 residues. CDR3 DNA: TGCGCCAGCAGCGGACCGGGACCCACAACTCCCGAGCAGTACTTC. As protein: CASSGPGPTTPEQYF.

The chain recombines TRBV7-8 with TRBJ2-7; D uncertain. Germline V gene lookup returns CDR1 SGHVS and CDR2 FQNEAQ. V was trimmed by 1 base and J by 0 bases, leaving 1 base between them. The length of the CDR3 is 12 residues. The CDR3 is CASSLVSYEQYF. The CDR3 region has the DNA TGTGCCAGCAGCTTAGTCTCCTACGAGCAGTACTTC.

This rearrangement joins TRBV2 to TRBJ1-5; D possibly corresponds to TRBD1 (5 bases). The CDR3 consists of 12 residues. Germline V CDR1 and CDR2: SNHLY, FYNNEI. V was trimmed by 0 bases and J by 15 bases, leaving 12 bases between them. In DNA form, the CDR3 reads TGTGCCAGCAGTGAAGCGTGGGCAGGGAGGCATTTT. Encoded protein: CASSEAWAGRHF.

Concerning this clone: The same CDR3 also results from other DNA sequences found in this sample. The V call is TRBV7-2, the J call TRBJ1-1; perhaps TRBD1 as D (5 bases). Germline CDR1 SGHTA, CDR2 FQGNSA. The length of the CDR3 is 13 residues. V lost 4 bases, J lost 1 base, and 7 bases lay in between. CDR3 residues: CASSSQGNTEAFF. CDR3 bases: TGTGCCAGCAGCTCGCAGGGGAACACTGAAGCTTTCTTT.

This chain connects TRBV5-4 to TRBJ2-1; D remains unclear. This CDR3 comprises 14 residues. Germline V gene lookup returns CDR1 SGHNT and CDR2 YYREEE (reference sequence). With 0 bases removed from V and 6 bases from J, the gap between germline ends came to 10 bases. The CDR3 spells CASSLVGLVNEQFF. For the CDR3, the DNA is TGTGCCAGCAGCTTGGTAGGTCTAGTCAATGAGCAGTTCTTC.